These 17 T cell receptor beta chains came from one sample sequenced in a study of blood T cell repertoires in COVID-19. Clones were sequenced by immunoSEQ multiplex PCR, and TCRdb holds only the in-frame ones, with some missing. In the table there are approximately 200,000 clones, more than 85% of which are singletons. The specimen sequenced was peripheral blood. Receptors originate from a man in his forties with active or convalescent COVID-19.

This chain uses TRBV4-1 with TRBJ1-2; D perhaps matches TRBD1 (5 bases). Trimming pared 1 base from V and 0 bases from J, leaving 21 bases between. The CDR3 loop spans 19 amino acids. Germline V gene lookup returns CDR1 MGHRA and CDR2 YSYEKL. CDR3 nucleotides: TGCGCCAGCAGCCAAGCCTCCCTCCGGCGGACACCATCTAACTATGGCTACACCTTC. This sequence encodes CASSQASLRRTPSNYGYTF.

V usage is TRBV4-1 and J usage is TRBJ1-5; maybe TRBD1 (5 bases). V lost 0 bases and J 16 bases, leaving 25 bases between the germline ends. This CDR3 region has 16 residues. Per germline, CDR1 MGHRA and CDR2 YSYEKL. In nucleotides, the CDR3 is TGCGCCAGCAGCCAAGAAGCCCTGGGGGGGTCCGCACTCCACCATTTT. Its protein is CASSQEALGGSALHHF.

The gene calls are TRBV6-5 and TRBJ2-1, with D tentatively TRBD2 (5 bases). The CDR3 runs 16 residues. V gave up 4 bases and J gave up 3 bases, with 16 bases separating them. Germline V gives CDR1 MNHEY, CDR2 SVGAGI. The chain's CDR3 is CASSSTDSPYYNEQFF. CDR3 coding DNA: TGTGCCAGCAGTTCAACGGACTCTCCTTACTACAATGAGCAGTTCTTC.

The chain recombines TRBV27 with TRBJ2-7; 16 nucleotides agree with TRBD2. V lost 5 bases, J lost 7 bases, and 8 bases stayed unmatched. The V gene's germline CDR1 is MNHEY and CDR2 SMNVEV (reference sequence). The CDR3 is 16 amino acids. The CDR3 nucleotides are TGTGCCAGCAGTCTGTTCGCGGGACTAGCGGGAGGGGAGCAGTACTTC. As protein: CASSLFAGLAGGEQYF.

For this clone: It is likely a read error: a sequence one base away is far more abundant. Distinct nucleotide sequences in the sample also encode this CDR3. The rearrangement joins TRBV7-2 to TRBJ1-1; the match to TRBD1 covers 8 bases. Losses at the gene ends were 4 bases for V and 5 bases for J; bases not matched to a gene: 3. This CDR3 spans 13 amino acids. CDR1 and CDR2 from the germline V gene are SGHTA and FQGNSA. CDR3: CASSSQGGTEAFF. CDR3 sequence (DNA): TGTGCCAGCAGCTCACAGGGGGGGACTGAAGCTTTCTTT. Variable domain in full (rest from reference TRBV7-2 and TRBJ1-1): GAGVSQSPSNKVTEKGKDVELRCDPISGHTALYWYRQSLGQGLEFLIYFQGNSAPDKSGLPSDRFSAERTGGSVSTLTIQRTQQEDSAVYLCASSSQGGTEAFFGQGTRLTVV.

The V and J genes are TRBV28 and TRBJ2-7; weak D call: TRBD1 (6 bases). The CDR3 sequence is 12 residues long. V lost 8 bases to trimming and J lost 7 bases, with 15 bases between them. Germline CDR1 is MDHEN and CDR2 is SYDVKM. The CDR3 region is CASRSQGREQYF. As DNA, the CDR3 is TGTGCCAGCCGATCACAGGGAAGGGAGCAGTACTTC.

This clone was seen just once. This rearrangement joins TRBV7-3 to TRBJ2-1, with 9 bases that match TRBD2. CDR3 length equals 16 residues. With 3 bases clipped from V and 4 bases from J, the junction kept 7 bases outside the gene matches. The germline V gene encodes CDR1 SGHTA and CDR2 FQGTGA. The CDR3 sequence is CASSLGVAGGYNEQFF. In DNA, the CDR3 is TGTGCCAGCAGCTTGGGGGTGGCGGGAGGGTACAATGAGCAGTTCTTC.

The genes are TRBV2 and TRBJ1-6; tentatively, D is TRBD1 (6 bases). With 6 bases removed from V and 7 bases from J, the gap between germline ends came to 16 bases. This CDR3 region has 15 residues. Germline CDR1 SNHLY, CDR2 FYNNEI. DNA for the CDR3: TGTGCCAGCAGGGGGGAACAGGGCCCCAATTCACCCCTCCACTTT. Its protein is CASRGEQGPNSPLHF.

V and J are TRBV29-1 and TRBJ2-7; 7 nucleotides line up with TRBD2. The CDR3 is made up of 14 amino acids. V was clipped by 6 bases and J by 3 bases; unmatched bases: 11. Per germline, CDR1 SQVTM and CDR2 ANQGSEA. The CDR3 sequence is CSVGGSESFYEQYF. DNA for the CDR3: TGCAGCGTGGGGGGGTCAGAGTCATTCTACGAGCAGTACTTC.

The gene calls are TRBV10-1 and TRBJ2-3; 9 bases line up with TRBD2. V shed 2 bases, J shed 8 bases, and the junction held 8 bases outside the gene matches. Germline CDR1 and CDR2: WNHNN and SYGVQD (reference sequence). This CDR3 comprises 15 residues. CDR3: CASSEAASGTGTQYF. CDR3 in DNA: TGCGCCAGCAGTGAGGCGGCTAGCGGGACGGGTACGCAGTATTTT.

This chain links TRBV18 with TRBJ2-2; TRBD1 might be the D (6 bases). CDR1 KGHSH and CDR2 LQKENI come from the germline V gene. V lost 1 base, J lost 6 bases, and 27 bases lay in between. This CDR3 is 20 amino acids long. The CDR3 nucleotides read TGTGCCAGCTCACCACGGCTCGTGGATCAAGACATGGACAGATCCGGGGAGCTGTTTTTT. Protein: CASSPRLVDQDMDRSGELFF.

The rearrangement links TRBV2 to TRBJ1-4, with unresolved D. This CDR3 has 14 residues. Germline CDR1 reads SNHLY; CDR2 reads FYNNEI. Trimming removed 7 bases at V and 0 bases at J, with 9 bases between. The CDR3 DNA sequence: TGTGCCAGCAAATCCCCCGCAACTAATGAAAAACTGTTTTTT. This codes for CASKSPATNEKLFF.

The rearrangement links TRBV5-1 to TRBJ2-5, with a possible D match to TRBD1 (6 bases). Germline V gene data show CDR1 as SGHRS and CDR2 as YFSETQ. The CDR3 contains 14 residues. V was pared by 0 bases and J by 5 bases, with 11 bases between. The DNA of the CDR3 is TGCGCCAGCAGCTTGGCCACAGGGTCCGAGACCCAGTACTTC. Translating gives CASSLATGSETQYF.

V gene TRBV2 combines with J gene TRBJ1-6; TRBD1 is a possible D gene (6 bases). The ends were cut back, 6 bases at V and 10 bases at J, with 16 bases in the middle. The CDR3 is 14 amino acids. Germline V gene sequence: CDR1 SNHLY, CDR2 FYNNEI. CDR3 nucleotide sequence: TGTGCCAGCAGATCAGGGGATCCGCACTCACCCCTCCACTTT. Protein: CASRSGDPHSPLHF.

The V and J genes are TRBV19 and TRBJ1-5, with D perhaps TRBD1 (5 bases). Germline-derived CDR1 and CDR2 are LNHDA and SQIVND (reference sequence). CDR3 size: 15 residues. Trimming cost V 6 bases and J 0 bases, with 12 bases left between them. DNA for the CDR3: TGTGCCAGTAGGCTTGGAGGGGATAGCAATCAGCCCCAGCATTTT. Protein sequence: CASRLGGDSNQPQHF.

This sequence joins TRBV28 and TRBJ1-1; TRBD1 might be the D (5 bases). The V and J ends lost 5 bases and 8 bases respectively, with 15 bases between them. The V gene's germline CDR1 is MDHEN and CDR2 SYDVKM. The CDR3 runs to 13 residues. CDR3 nucleotides: TGTGCCAGCAGTCTCATAGACAGCAGCGAAGCTTTCTTT. Amino acid sequence: CASSLIDSSEAFF.

This clone was seen a few times. The chain joins TRBV27 to TRBJ2-7; 8 bases match TRBD2. The V segment lost 5 bases and the J segment 4 bases; nucleotides outside the gene matches: 10. The CDR3 runs 15 residues. Germline V lookup: CDR1 MNHEY, CDR2 SMNVEV (reference sequence). The CDR3 DNA reads as TGTGCCAGCAGTCCCCCCCTAGCGGGTGTTTACGAGCAGTACTTC. Encoded protein: CASSPPLAGVYEQYF.